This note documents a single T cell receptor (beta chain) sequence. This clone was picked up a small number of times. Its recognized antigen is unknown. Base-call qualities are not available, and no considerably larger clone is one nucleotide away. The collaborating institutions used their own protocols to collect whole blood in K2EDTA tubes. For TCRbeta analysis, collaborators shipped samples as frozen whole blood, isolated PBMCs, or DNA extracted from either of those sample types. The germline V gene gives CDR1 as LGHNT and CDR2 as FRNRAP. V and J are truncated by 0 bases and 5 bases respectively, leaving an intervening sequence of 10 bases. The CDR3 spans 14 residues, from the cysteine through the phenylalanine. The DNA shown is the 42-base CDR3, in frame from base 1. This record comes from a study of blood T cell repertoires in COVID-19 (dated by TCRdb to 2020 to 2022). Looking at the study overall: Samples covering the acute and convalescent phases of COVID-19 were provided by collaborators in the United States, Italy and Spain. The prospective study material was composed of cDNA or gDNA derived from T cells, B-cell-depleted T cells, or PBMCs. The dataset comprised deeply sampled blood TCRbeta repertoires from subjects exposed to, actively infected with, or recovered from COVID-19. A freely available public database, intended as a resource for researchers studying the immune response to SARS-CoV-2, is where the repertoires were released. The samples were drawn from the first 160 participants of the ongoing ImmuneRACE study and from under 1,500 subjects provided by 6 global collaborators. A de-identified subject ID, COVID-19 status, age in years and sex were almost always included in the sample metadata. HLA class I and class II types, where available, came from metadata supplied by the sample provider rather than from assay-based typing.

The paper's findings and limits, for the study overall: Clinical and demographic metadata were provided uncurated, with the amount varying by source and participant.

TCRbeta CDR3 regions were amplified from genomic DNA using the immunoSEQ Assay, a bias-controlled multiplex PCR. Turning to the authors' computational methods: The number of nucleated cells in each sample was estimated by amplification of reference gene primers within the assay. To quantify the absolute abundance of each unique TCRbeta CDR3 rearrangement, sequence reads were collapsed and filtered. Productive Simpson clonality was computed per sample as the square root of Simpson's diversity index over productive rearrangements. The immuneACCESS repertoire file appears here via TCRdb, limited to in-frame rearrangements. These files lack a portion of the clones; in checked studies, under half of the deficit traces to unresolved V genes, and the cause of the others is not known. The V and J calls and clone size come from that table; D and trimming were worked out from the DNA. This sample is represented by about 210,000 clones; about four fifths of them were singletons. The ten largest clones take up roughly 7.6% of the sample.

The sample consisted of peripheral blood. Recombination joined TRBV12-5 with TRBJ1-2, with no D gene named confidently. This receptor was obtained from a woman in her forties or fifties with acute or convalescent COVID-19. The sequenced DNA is TGTGCTAGTGGTTTGGTACTAGGGTGGTATGGCTACACCTTC. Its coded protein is CASGLVLGWYGYTF.